This T cell receptor beta chain was identified in a study of OX40 agonist ivuxolimab in advanced cancers. The study's findings and limits: The study observed clonal expansion of CD4+ and CD8+ blood T cells by week 6 at 0.1 to 3.0 mg/kg. In CD8+ T cells, expanded clones were on average more numerous than in CD4+.

About this clone itself: Its antigen is not known.

A history of autoimmune disease or systemic immunosuppression excluded patients. Blood sampling was done at baseline, cycle 4 day 1, and cycle 7 day 1. TCRdb's copy holds only in-frame clones and misses some; the assay was immunoSEQ multiplex PCR. The sample yields about 58,000 clones, approximately 78% seen once. The CDR3 is 11 amino acids. V was pared by 4 bases and J by 7 bases, with 8 bases between. This chain joins TRBV5-3 and TRBJ2-5; D is unclear. TRBV5-3 is treated as an ORF (open reading frame) with a function not yet certain. This clonotype was sampled from an adult with an advanced solid tumor such as melanoma, head and neck, liver or kidney cancer. The source material was CD4+ or CD8+ T cells sorted from blood, sampled in a trial of the OX40 agonist ivuxolimab. CDR3 amino acids: CARSPTWTQYF. CDR3 in DNA: TGTGCCAGAAGCCCCACGTGGACCCAGTACTTC.